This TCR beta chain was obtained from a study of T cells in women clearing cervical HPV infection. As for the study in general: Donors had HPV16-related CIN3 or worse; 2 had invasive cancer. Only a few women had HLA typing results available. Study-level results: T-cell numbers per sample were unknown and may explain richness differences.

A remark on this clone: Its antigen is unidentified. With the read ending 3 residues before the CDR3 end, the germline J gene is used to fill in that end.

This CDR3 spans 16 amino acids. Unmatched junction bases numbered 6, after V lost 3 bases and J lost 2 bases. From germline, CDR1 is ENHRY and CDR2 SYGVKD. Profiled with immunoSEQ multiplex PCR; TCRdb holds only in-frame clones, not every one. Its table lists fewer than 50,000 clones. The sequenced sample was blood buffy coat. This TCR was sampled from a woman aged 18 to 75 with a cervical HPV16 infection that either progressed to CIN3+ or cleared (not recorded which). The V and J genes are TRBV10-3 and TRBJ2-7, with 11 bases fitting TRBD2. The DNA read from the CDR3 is TGTGCCATCAGTGACGGCGTAGCGGGAGGGACCTACGAG. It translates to CAISDGVAGGTYE. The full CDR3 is CAISDGVAGGTYEQYF.